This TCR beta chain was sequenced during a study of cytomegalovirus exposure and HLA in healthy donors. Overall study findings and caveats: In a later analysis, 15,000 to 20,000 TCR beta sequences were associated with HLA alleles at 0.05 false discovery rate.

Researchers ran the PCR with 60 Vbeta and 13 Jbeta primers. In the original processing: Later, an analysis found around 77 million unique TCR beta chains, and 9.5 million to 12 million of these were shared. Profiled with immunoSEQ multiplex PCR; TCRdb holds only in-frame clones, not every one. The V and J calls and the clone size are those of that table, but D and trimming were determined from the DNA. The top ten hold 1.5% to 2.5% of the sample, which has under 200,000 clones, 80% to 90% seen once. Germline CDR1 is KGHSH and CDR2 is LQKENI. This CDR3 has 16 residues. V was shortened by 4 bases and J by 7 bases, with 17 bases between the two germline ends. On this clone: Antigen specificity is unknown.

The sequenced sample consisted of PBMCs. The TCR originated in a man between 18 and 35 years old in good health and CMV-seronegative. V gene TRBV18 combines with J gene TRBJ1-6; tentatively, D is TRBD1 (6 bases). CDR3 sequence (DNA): TGTGCCAGCTCACTGGGCCAGGGGTCGAGCAATTCACCCCTCCACTTT. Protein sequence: CASSLGQGSSNSPLHF.